Listed below are T cell receptor beta chains from one sample, sequenced in a study of blood T cells in healthy people across ages. One entry per CDR3 protein, called by TCRdb with MiXCR from the 5' RACE reads. The sample holds 650,000 to 700,000 distinct CDR3 sequences, less than 40% seen once. The sequenced material came from blood. All receptors come from a woman aged 80 or over in good health. CDR3s leave out the opening cysteine and the closing phenylalanine or tryptophan. The order of the fields is J gene, V gene, D gene, CDR3 protein. A D gene is named only where the DNA matches it firmly.

J: TRBJ2-2; V: TRBV9; D: -; CDR3: ASSVVDRNTGELF
J: TRBJ1-1; V: TRBV7-9; D: -; CDR3: ASLPAGNTEAF
J: TRBJ2-5; V: TRBV3-1; D: TRBD2; CDR3: ASSQRTSGGQETQY
J: TRBJ2-7; V: TRBV7-2; D: -; CDR3: ASTMAQGGREQY
J: TRBJ2-6; V: TRBV3-1; D: TRBD1; CDR3: ASSQEGQGTGANVLT
J: TRBJ1-5; V: TRBV12-3/TRBV12-4; D: -; CDR3: ASSLDAGAMPQH
J: TRBJ1-5; V: TRBV6-1; D: TRBD1; CDR3: ASSDPTGVGQPQH
J: TRBJ1-1; V: TRBV3-1; D: -; CDR3: ASSPRAGANTEAF
J: TRBJ2-1; V: TRBV5-1; D: -; CDR3: ASSVVRGLQF
J: TRBJ1-6; V: TRBV5-1; D: TRBD1; CDR3: ASSSGQDYSPLH
J: TRBJ2-5; V: TRBV7-9; D: TRBD1; CDR3: ASSRDRGQETQY
J: TRBJ2-1; V: TRBV29-1; D: -; CDR3: SVEGSGDNEQF
J: TRBJ2-1; V: TRBV3-1; D: TRBD2; CDR3: ASSQDLAGGTYNEQF